Only a few counts were recorded for the clone carrying this T cell receptor (beta chain). V shed 11 bases, J shed 6 bases, and the junction held 6 bases outside the gene matches. The CDR3 loop spans 11 amino acids. Germline loops: CDR1 MNHEY, CDR2 SMNVEV (reference sequence). These data are taken from a study of T cells in Graves' hyperthyroidism and ophthalmopathy. Amplified TCR beta CDR3 regions derived from RNA transcripts. The primer set for the first-round RT-PCR of the TCR CDR3 was HTBI. TCRdb re-called the multiplex PCR reads through MiXCR, storing one row per CDR3 protein. The sample yields a few hundred thousand distinct CDR3 sequences, around a sixth seen once.

Material: blood. The chain is built from TRBV27 and TRBJ2-7, with TRBD2 identical over 8 bases. This TCR came from a woman aged 18-29 years with Graves' hyperthyroidism. The chain's CDR3 is CALSGTREQYF. CDR3 DNA sequence: TGTGCCCTTAGCGGGACGCGCGAGCAGTACTTC.